This TCR beta chain was documented in a study of T cells after yellow fever vaccination (dated by TCRdb to the late 2010s). For context, the study as a whole: The SMART-Seq v4 Ultra Low Input RNA kit was used to prepare libraries from fractions with low cell numbers. Bulk TCR alpha and beta repertoires were sequenced longitudinally to track T-cell clones before and after primary and booster YFV17D yellow fever vaccination. Two healthy male donors made up the cohort, one aged 18 to 30 years and the other aged 30 to 39 years. Blood samples were taken at several timepoints before and after primary and secondary immunization, and bulk PBMC replicates and cell subsets were isolated.

Results the study describes overall, beyond this receptor: Because abundant contaminating clonotypes from the bulk population could be contained in FACS-sorted repertoires, computational filtering was required. Compared with the primary T-cell response, the secondary T-cell response was faster but weaker, reaching its peak on day 5 rather than on day 15. After the booster, most of the clones that had expanded following primary vaccination were detected again (almost 98% of CD4 and around 88% of CD8), which suggests that memory was broadly maintained. Because only a couple of donors were included in the study, the extent to which the findings can be generalized is limited. A small fraction of clonotypes showed up in both the CD4 and CD8 compartments, probably as a result of convergent recombination.

This clonotype was counted ten times or more. Its recognized antigen is unknown. Base qualities are not at hand, and no much larger clone is one base apart. The trim is 0 bases for V and 2 bases for J, with a gap of 16 bases between the germline ends. For CDR1 and CDR2, the germline V gene (reference sequence) lists DFQATT and SNEGSKA. The CDR3 goes from the cysteine to the phenylalanine over 16 residues. The CDR3 DNA has 48 bases and is translated from base 1. TCR cDNA was synthesized by 5'RACE template switching, through which a universal primer site and unique molecular identifiers were introduced. Priming of cDNA synthesis was performed from both the TCR alpha and TCR beta constant segments. Libraries were amplified in two PCR steps, with sample barcodes and sequencing adapters added in the second step. Libraries were sequenced on Illumina HiSeq 2500 (2x100 bp) or NovaSeq (2x150 bp). The paper's processing steps were these. Demultiplexing of reads and collapsing into UMI consensus sequences were performed with MIGEC, and V(D)J alignment was carried out with MiXCR. Using edgeR on replicate PBMC samples, clonotypes were called vaccine-responding if FDR was below 0.01 and the log2 fold change was above 5 up to day 15. Bulk clonotypes were assigned CD4 or CD8 identity according to which sequenced CD4 or CD8 repertoire held them at higher abundance. TCRdb itself trimmed the public reads at Q25 with fastp, ran MiXCR and retained productive beta chains. Each CDR3 protein appears once, grouped with its most common genes and DNA. TCRdb, rather than the study authors, made the V and J calls. The table for this sample lists 610,000 or so distinct CDR3 sequences; roughly 12% of them were counted only once. 14% to 15% of the sample is held by the ten biggest clonotypes.

The treatment or condition tag for this specimen amounts to: live attenuated yellow fever vaccine strain. At each blood-draw timepoint, two biological replicates of bulk PBMCs were collected. PBMCs were isolated from peripheral blood using a standard Ficoll-Paque protocol. TriZol was used to extract RNA from bulk PBMCs, CD4 and CD8 fractions, and dextramer-positive and dextramer-negative fractions. The chain is assembled from TRBV20-1 and TRBJ2-5; 6 matching bases give a weak D call of TRBD2. The sequence derives from a man under 40 who received the YFV17D yellow fever vaccine. This material consisted of PBMCs, taken on the day of the yellow fever booster vaccination. The CDR3 loop reads CSARDRQEGYQETQYF. The DNA sequence is as follows: TGCAGTGCTAGAGATCGGCAGGAGGGTTATCAAGAGACCCAGTACTTC.